The 4 T cell receptor beta chains in this list originate from one sample, sequenced in a study of T cell changes during pregnancy in multiple sclerosis. Profiling relied on immunoSEQ multiplex PCR, and the TCRdb table lists in-frame clones only, not all of them. The sample records about 70,000 clones, about nine tenths being singletons. This sample comprised peripheral blood, obtained in the first trimester of pregnancy. The receptors here all came from a female donor with multiple sclerosis, enrolled in a pregnancy study.

This clone was seen a single time. The rearrangement joins TRBV7-8 to TRBJ1-3; 7 bases match TRBD1. J was trimmed by 3 bases and V by 3 bases; bases with no gene match: 8. CDR3 length: 16 residues. Germline CDR1 and CDR2: SGHVS and FQNEAQ. Here the CDR3 reads CASSLTGTVVGNTIYF. The CDR3 DNA sequence: TGTGCCAGCAGCTTGACCGGGACAGTCGTTGGAAACACCATATATTTT.

The J gene is TRBJ1-1, the V gene TRBV28, with 7 positions matching TRBD1. Germline CDR1 is MDHEN and CDR2 is SYDVKM. CDR3 length: 14 amino acids. V lost 5 bases, J lost 5 bases, and 8 bases stayed unmatched. The CDR3 sequence is CASSPSTGMTEAFF. CDR3 sequence (DNA): TGTGCCAGCAGTCCCTCGACAGGGATGACTGAAGCTTTCTTT.

The chain couples TRBV7-7 to TRBJ2-2; 8 positions match TRBD1. The trim removed 8 bases at V and 1 base at J, leaving 9 bases unmatched. The CDR3 runs 16 residues. The germline V gene encodes CDR1 SSHAT and CDR2 FNYEAQ (reference sequence). CDR3 in amino acids: CASVTPGTGNTGELFF. As DNA, the CDR3 is TGTGCCAGCGTTACGCCCGGGACAGGGAACACCGGGGAGCTGTTTTTT.

V gene TRBV6-5 combines with J gene TRBJ1-2; 9 nucleotides agree with TRBD1. The CDR3 runs to 15 residues. J lost 8 bases, V lost 0 bases, and 7 bases had no gene match. Germline V gene sequence: CDR1 MNHEY, CDR2 SVGAGI. The CDR3: CASSYSETGGSGYTF. Written as DNA, the CDR3 is TGTGCCAGCAGTTACTCCGAGACAGGGGGTTCGGGCTACACCTTC.